Each of the 12 T cell receptor beta chains below was sequenced from the same sample in a study of cytomegalovirus exposure and HLA in healthy donors. The PCR was carried out with 60 Vbeta primers and 13 Jbeta primers. The method was immunoSEQ multiplex PCR; TCRdb's version includes in-frame clones alone and lacks a portion of them. Counted here are some 150,000 clones, more than 60% occurring once; the ten biggest clones make up about 2.8%. Sequencing used PBMCs. Every receptor here comes from a male donor in good health and CMV-seronegative.

This clone was detected only a few times. This chain uses TRBV30 with TRBJ1-3; possibly TRBD1 for D (6 bases). V lost 0 bases to trimming and J lost 4 bases, with 16 bases between them. Germline-derived CDR1 and CDR2 are GTSNPN and SVGIG (reference sequence). There are 16 residues in the CDR3. The CDR3 spells CAWSVRSGARGNTIYF. The CDR3 coding sequence is TGTGCCTGGAGTGTACGGTCAGGGGCAAGGGGAAACACCATATATTTT.

The chain has TRBV7-2 and TRBJ1-4; 8 bases agree with TRBD1. Germline trimming cut 6 bases from V and 2 bases from J; bases unmatched to any gene: 5. Germline assignment: CDR1 SGHTA and CDR2 FQGNSA. The CDR3 spans 15 residues. CDR3 protein: CASRPRQGTNEKLFF. The CDR3 region has the DNA TGTGCCAGCAGACCCAGACAGGGGACTAATGAAAAACTGTTTTTT.

This chain connects TRBV7-3 to TRBJ2-2; 9 bases line up with TRBD1. The CDR3 is 15 amino acids. Per germline, CDR1 SGHTA and CDR2 FQGTGA. With 5 bases clipped from V and 4 bases from J, the junction kept 5 bases outside the gene matches. CDR3 DNA: TGTGCCAGCAGCCCACAGGGGGCCTTCACCGGGGAGCTGTTTTTT. This codes for CASSPQGAFTGELFF.

The chain couples TRBV28 to TRBJ2-7, with 15 bases lining up with TRBD2. Germline loops: CDR1 MDHEN, CDR2 SYDVKM. The CDR3 is made up of 17 amino acids. The V segment lost 5 bases and the J segment 13 bases; nucleotides outside the gene matches: 18. CDR3 residues: CASSRSGTSGGRPSRYF. The CDR3 DNA reads as TGTGCCAGCAGTCGTTCCGGGACTAGCGGGGGGCGCCCCTCCCGTTACTTC.

The V gene is TRBV9, the J gene TRBJ2-7; TRBD2 might be the D (5 bases). Germline V gene sequence: CDR1 SGDLS, CDR2 YYNGEE. This CDR3 contains 14 residues. V was trimmed by 2 bases and J by 7 bases, leaving 16 bases between them. The CDR3 loop reads CASSVGSMTGEQYF. The CDR3 region has the DNA TGTGCCAGCAGCGTTGGCTCGATGACGGGGGAGCAGTACTTC.

The CDR3 sequence: CAIRTGTGWPYEQYF. The CDR3 nucleotides read TGTGCCATCAGGACCGGGACAGGGTGGCCCTACGAGCAGTACTTC. The gene calls are TRBV10-3 and TRBJ2-7; 9 bases match TRBD1. The germline V gene has CDR1 ENHRY and CDR2 SYGVKD. This CDR3 contains 15 residues. With 6 bases clipped from V and 2 bases from J, the junction kept 8 bases outside the gene matches.

The chain has TRBV19 and TRBJ1-4, with D possibly being TRBD1 (5 bases). Germline V gene data show CDR1 as LNHDA and CDR2 as SQIVND (reference sequence). This CDR3 contains 15 residues. V was shortened by 5 bases and J by 3 bases, with 13 bases between the two germline ends. This chain's CDR3 is CASSVREEPNEKLFF. CDR3 in DNA: TGTGCCAGTAGTGTCAGGGAAGAACCTAATGAAAAACTGTTTTTT.

The J gene is TRBJ2-3, the V gene TRBV29-1, with TRBD1 matching 9 bases. This CDR3 contains 13 residues. Per the germline V gene, CDR1 is SQVTM and CDR2 is ANQGSEA. The V segment lost 7 bases and the J segment 4 bases; nucleotides outside the gene matches: 6. CDR3 loop: CSGRDRDADTQYF. CDR3 nucleotides: TGCAGCGGGCGGGACAGGGACGCAGATACGCAGTATTTT.

The chain carries TRBV5-1 and TRBJ2-7; 7 nucleotides match TRBD2. The germline gives CDR1 SGHRS, CDR2 YFSETQ. With 4 bases clipped from V and 0 bases from J, the junction kept 13 bases outside the gene matches. This CDR3 spans 17 amino acids. The CDR3 is CASSPRPGLKNSYEQYF. The CDR3, as DNA: TGCGCCAGCAGCCCAAGGCCGGGACTAAAAAACTCCTACGAGCAGTACTTC.

The rearrangement joins TRBV30 to TRBJ2-6, with 10 bases that match TRBD2. With V trimmed by 0 bases and J by 12 bases, 5 bases remained unmatched. Germline CDR1 GTSNPN, CDR2 SVGIG (reference sequence). The CDR3 is 14 residues long. The CDR3 sequence: CAWSVSSGRGVLTF. DNA for the CDR3: TGTGCCTGGAGTGTATCTAGCGGGAGAGGCGTCCTGACTTTC.

The V call is TRBV6-1, the J call TRBJ2-7; no reliable D call. Germline CDR1 and CDR2: MNHNS and SASEGT. Deletions cut 0 bases from V and 1 base from J, with 16 bases between. The CDR3 sequence is 17 residues long. This CDR3 reads CASSEALLPGGSYEQYF. The DNA of the CDR3 is TGTGCCAGCAGTGAAGCGCTTCTCCCAGGTGGTTCCTACGAGCAGTACTTC.

This sequence joins TRBV10-3 and TRBJ2-2; 11 bases align to TRBD1. This CDR3 contains 15 residues. Germline trimming cut 7 bases from V and 3 bases from J; bases unmatched to any gene: 4. Germline V CDR1 and CDR2: ENHRY, SYGVKD. The CDR3 sequence is CAITRGQGDTGELFF. CDR3 bases: TGTGCCATCACCCGGGGACAGGGGGACACCGGGGAGCTGTTTTTT.